This T cell receptor beta chain was profiled in a study of identical twins. In this sample, this clonotype turned up many times. The V gene end was trimmed by 2 bases and the J gene end by 4 bases; junction bases not matched to a gene: 8. The CDR3 totals 17 residues. Germline assignment: CDR1 MDHEN and CDR2 SYDVKM. Addition of a universal primer site occurred through template switching, and cDNA carried unique molecular identifiers. TCRdb recomputed calls from the 5' RACE reads with MiXCR, one row per CDR3 protein. The sample carries around 1.7 million distinct CDR3 sequences, around 33% recorded once.

This TCR came from a newborn girl in good health. The chain couples TRBV28 to TRBJ2-1; 10 bases align to TRBD2. The sample was cord blood. Here the CDR3 reads CASSLVAGGFPYNEQFF. The CDR3 region has the DNA TGTGCCAGCAGTTTAGTAGCGGGAGGTTTTCCTTACAATGAGCAGTTCTTC.